This T cell receptor beta chain was documented in a study of response to subunit inactivated influenza vaccine. Study-wide results and limits: The authors offered the suggestion that each seasonal influenza vaccination recruits few new T cells.

TCRdb re-called the RT-PCR reads with MiXCR, one entry per CDR3 protein. The profile shows about 800,000 distinct CDR3 sequences, about 20% of them singletons. This clonotype appeared a few times. As yet, its antigen is unknown. The V gene end was trimmed by 6 bases and the J gene end by 5 bases; junction bases not matched to a gene: 16. This CDR3 spans 19 amino acids. Germline-derived CDR1 and CDR2 are SGHAT and FQNNGV. The sequence was obtained from a man in his fifties who received an inactivated influenza vaccine. Specimen: PBMCs from blood, collected roughly 5 days after vaccination. The chain joins TRBV11-2 to TRBJ2-1; the match to TRBD2 covers 13 bases. The CDR3: CASRNSGTSGIRAHNEQFF. CDR3 in DNA: TGTGCCAGCAGGAATTCCGGGACTAGCGGGATCCGGGCCCACAATGAGCAGTTCTTC.